This is a list of T cell receptor beta chains from one sample in a study of T-cell memory formation after mild COVID-19. In TCRdb, the 5' RACE reads were re-called with MiXCR into one record per CDR3 protein. The sample lists roughly 280,000 distinct CDR3 sequences; approximately 8% were seen once. The sequenced material came from PBMCs or a T cell subset sorted from them (not recorded which). Receptor source: a man between 18 and 35 years old who had mild COVID-19 (a few samples of this study predate the infection). Cell type and time point are not known. The CDR3 runs from the conserved cysteine through the conserved F or W. D genes are given only for firm matches. Size values are once, few and many counts, or a class for expanded clones, and some rows have none.

j_call d_call clone_size v_call cdr3_nt cdr3_aa
TRBJ2-4 - - TRBV4-3 TGCGCCAGCTGCCAAGTCAGGGAGTACGGCATTCAGTACTTC CASCQVREYGIQYF
TRBJ1-3 - few TRBV6-5 TGTGCCAGCAGCCTCGGTCCGGGCACGGGAAACACCATATATTTT CASSLGPGTGNTIYF
TRBJ2-1 TRBD2 many TRBV7-9 TGTGCCAGCAGCTCGTTACTAGCGGGGGGATCCAGCTCCTACAATGAGCAGTTCTTC CASSSLLAGGSSSYNEQFF
TRBJ1-4 - - TRBV7-9 TGTGCCAGCAGCTTAGAAGTGACCTTGGAGGAAAAACTGTTTTTT CASSLEVTLEEKLFF
TRBJ2-5 TRBD2 few TRBV7-6 TGTGCCAGCAGCCTCGGGGGGGCGCTGGAGACCCAGTACTTC CASSLGGALETQYF
TRBJ2-7 TRBD2 few TRBV10-3 TGTGCCATCAGCCCCTCACTAGCGGGGGCCAGCTCCTACGAGCAGTACTTC CAISPSLAGASSYEQYF
TRBJ1-5 TRBD1 - TRBV7-2 TGTGCCAGCAGCTCGACGACAGGGGACCAGCCCCAGCATTTT CASSSTTGDQPQHF
TRBJ1-6 TRBD1 - TRBV5-4 TGTGCCAGCAGCCAGGGACAGTCCAATTCACCCCTCCACTTT CASSQGQSNSPLHF
TRBJ2-2 - many TRBV4-3 TGCGCCAGCAGCCAGGGGGCGGGCGGGGAGCTGTTTTTT CASSQGAGGELFF
TRBJ2-3 - - TRBV5-5 TGTGCCAGCAGCCTCGAGAGTACGCAGTATTTT CASSLESTQYF
TRBJ2-3 - - TRBV7-9 TGTGCCAGCAGCGAGACGGGGTCTCCGGCCCCAGATACGCAGTATTTT CASSETGSPAPDTQYF
TRBJ2-6 TRBD1 few TRBV4-1 TGCGCCAGCAGCCAAGACAGGGGGCAGGGTTCTGGGGCCAACGTCCTGACTTTC CASSQDRGQGSGANVLTF
TRBJ2-7 - few TRBV7-9 TGTGCCAGCAGCTTAACTGACCCCTACGAGCAGTACTTC CASSLTDPYEQYF
TRBJ2-3 TRBD1 - TRBV25-1 TGTGCCAGCAGTGACGGACAGGGGGCCACAGATACGCAGTATTTT CASSDGQGATDTQYF
TRBJ2-3 - few TRBV6-4 TGTGCCAGCAGTGTGTCCGGGACAGATACGCAGTATTTT CASSVSGTDTQYF
TRBJ1-4 TRBD1 few TRBV4-1 TGCGCCAGCAGCCAAGATAATTGGACAGGGGTTGAAAAACTGTTTTTT CASSQDNWTGVEKLFF
TRBJ2-7 TRBD2 many TRBV7-2 TGTGCCAGCAGCTTAGGGGAGGGGTCGACCTACGAGCAGTACTTC CASSLGEGSTYEQYF
TRBJ1-2 - - TRBV25-1 TGTGCCAGCTGGTATAACTATGGCTACACCTTC CASWYNYGYTF
TRBJ2-1 - - TRBV4-1 TGCGCCAGCAGCCGGACGATCCCCAATGAGCAGTTCTTC CASSRTIPNEQFF
TRBJ1-1 TRBD1 - TRBV12-3/TRBV12-4 TGTGCCAGCTCCGAGGGACAGAAGTACACTGAAGCTTTCTTT CASSEGQKYTEAFF
TRBJ2-1 - few TRBV27 TGTGCCAGCAGTTTGGTTCAGGGTAGGGGTGAGCAGTTCTTC CASSLVQGRGEQFF
TRBJ2-1 - - TRBV5-5 TGTGCCAGCACCACCCCTGGGTCTTACAATGAGCAGTTCTTC CASTTPGSYNEQFF
TRBJ2-7 TRBD2 many TRBV7-2 TGTGCCAGCAGCTTACTCTGGGGACTAGGAGGCGAGCAGTACTTC CASSLLWGLGGEQYF
TRBJ2-5 - few TRBV11-2 TGTGCCAGCAGCTTAGTTCCGGCCGGGCAGACCCAGTACTTC CASSLVPAGQTQYF
TRBJ1-4 - - TRBV12-3/TRBV12-4 TGTGCCAGCAGTTTACGAGGGCTGGGAGAAAAACTGTTTTTT CASSLRGLGEKLFF
TRBJ2-3 TRBD2 few TRBV6-5 TGTGCCAGCAGTTACGTGGGGGGGTGGTCCGATACGCAGTATTTT CASSYVGGWSDTQYF
TRBJ1-2 - few TRBV11-2 TGTGCCAGCAGCTCTCCCGGGACAACTAACTATGGCTACACCTTC CASSSPGTTNYGYTF
TRBJ2-3 TRBD2 once TRBV7-3 TGTGCCAGCAGCTTACACGGACTAGGCGGCACAGATACGCAGTATTTT CASSLHGLGGTDTQYF
TRBJ2-2 - - TRBV7-2 TGTGCCAGCAGTCGGTCGGCCCTGGAGGGCGGGGAGCTGTTTTTT CASSRSALEGGELFF
TRBJ1-2 - - TRBV11-2 TGTGCCAGCAGCTATGGGACGGGGGGGCAGTATGGCTACACCTTC CASSYGTGGQYGYTF
TRBJ2-3 - - TRBV4-2 TGTGCCAGCAGCCCGGAGCAGCGGCTCCCCCCCACAGATACGCAGTATTTT CASSPEQRLPPTDTQYF
TRBJ2-3 TRBD2 - TRBV3-1 TGTGCCAGCAGCCAAGATGGGGGGGTCACAGATACGCAGTATTTT CASSQDGGVTDTQYF
TRBJ1-2 - few TRBV6-2/TRBV6-3 TGTGCCAGCAGTTACGGGGCGCAGGGGACTTATGGCTACACCTTC CASSYGAQGTYGYTF
TRBJ2-2 - many TRBV5-1 TGCGCCAGCAGCGAAGGCCCCCCGGACAGCTACACCGGGGAGCTGTTTTTT CASSEGPPDSYTGELFF
TRBJ2-5 - few TRBV5-4 TGTGCCAGCAGCTCGCCGACCGAAGGAGAGACCCAGTACTTC CASSSPTEGETQYF
TRBJ2-1 TRBD2 - TRBV6-2/TRBV6-3 TGTGCCAGCAGCCTTAGCGGGGGGGCCGGTGAGCAGTTCTTC CASSLSGGAGEQFF
TRBJ1-1 - few TRBV6-6 TGTGCCTTGACAGATTACTTCACTGAAGCTTTCTTT CALTDYFTEAFF
TRBJ1-3 TRBD1 few TRBV10-3 TGTGCCATCAGTCCACAGGGGGCGAGAAACACCATATATTTT CAISPQGARNTIYF
TRBJ1-1 - - TRBV7-9 TGTGCCAGCAGCTTACCAGGGCTGGGGACTGAAGCTTTCTTT CASSLPGLGTEAFF
TRBJ2-3 - few TRBV2 TGTGCCAGCAGTGTGACAGAGTCAGATACGCAGTATTTT CASSVTESDTQYF
TRBJ1-5 TRBD1 few TRBV7-2 TGTGCCAGCAGCTTACGTCCCCAGGGGGCAGGGCAGCCCCAGCATTTT CASSLRPQGAGQPQHF
TRBJ1-2 - few TRBV24-1 TGTGCCACCAGTGACGCGGACAGCCCCTATGGCTACACCTTC CATSDADSPYGYTF
TRBJ1-2 TRBD1 many TRBV12-3/TRBV12-4 TGTGCCAGCAGTTTAGCTTCCCGGGACAGGTACTATGGCTACACCTTC CASSLASRDRYYGYTF
TRBJ2-2 - few TRBV10-3 TGTGCCATCAGTGCCGACAGTGGCACCGGGGAGCTGTTTTTT CAISADSGTGELFF
TRBJ2-3 - - TRBV6-4 TGTGCCAGCAGTGACTCGTGGGGAAAAACAGATACGCAGTATTTT CASSDSWGKTDTQYF
TRBJ1-6 - - TRBV7-2 TGTGCCAGCAGCCTTAGCTGGCGGGCAGTTTATAATTCACCCCTCCACTTT CASSLSWRAVYNSPLHF
TRBJ1-1 TRBD1 few TRBV29-1 TGCAGCGTGGATCCGACAGGGCTGAACACTGAAGCTTTCTTT CSVDPTGLNTEAFF